This TCR beta chain was captured by sequencing in a study of T cells expressing NK-cell markers. This CDR3 region has 17 residues. CDR1 and CDR2 from the germline V gene are SGHVS and FQNEAQ. TCRdb derives one entry per CDR3 protein from the 5' RACE reads, leaving out DNA. The table lists 300,000 to 500,000 distinct CDR3 sequences. The chain uses TRBV7-8 and TRBJ1-2; the TRBD1 assignment by TCRdb is unverifiable without DNA. The sequence came from a woman between 50 and 59 years old in good health. Sequencing used blood T cells: a sorted CD56 or NKG2C T cell subset, CD4+ or CD8+ T cells, or bulk PBMC T cells (not recorded which). The CDR3 sequence is CASSLADRGVANYGYTF.